This entry lists 15 T cell receptor beta chains sequenced from one sample in a study of T cells after posttransplantation cyclophosphamide. Here immunoSEQ multiplex PCR was the method, and the copy in TCRdb shows in-frame clones only, minus some. Observed in the sample are over 25,000 clones, none of them singletons. Sequencing used PBMCs. These receptors all stem from a man aged 50 to 60 in good health, CMV-negative, and a related stem cell transplant donor.

This clone was seen a few times. The chain is built from TRBV27 and TRBJ2-3, with 7 bases fitting TRBD1. The CDR3 sequence is 14 residues long. Germline-derived CDR1 and CDR2 are MNHEY and SMNVEV (reference sequence). V dropped 6 bases and J dropped 3; count of bases not matched to a gene: 6. The CDR3 sequence: CASRMDRSTDTQYF. The DNA for the CDR3 is TGTGCCAGCAGGATGGACAGGAGTACAGATACGCAGTATTTT.

This clone rates as medium-sized (0.01 to 0.1%). The V gene is TRBV4-1, the J gene TRBJ2-1, with TRBD2 matching over 11 bases. Germline V CDR1 and CDR2: MGHRA, YSYEKL. The CDR3 sequence is 13 residues long. The trim removed 7 bases at V and 11 bases at J, leaving 7 bases unmatched. CDR3 DNA: TGCGCCAGCAAGGCTAGCGGGAGGACTCAGCAGTTCTTC. Its translation: CASKASGRTQQFF.

In this sample, this clone turned up many times. V and J are TRBV9 and TRBJ2-1; D is ambiguous. CDR1 and CDR2 (germline): SGDLS, YYNGEE. The CDR3 spans 14 residues. The V gene lost 4 bases and the J gene lost 0 bases, with 8 bases spanning the gap. CDR3 residues: CASSPSSSYNEQFF. DNA for the CDR3: TGTGCCAGCAGCCCTTCGAGCTCCTACAATGAGCAGTTCTTC.

This clone was seen ten or more times. The rearrangement uses TRBV11-2 and TRBJ2-7; TRBD2 matches at 7 bases. The CDR3 sequence is 13 residues long. From germline, CDR1 is SGHAT and CDR2 FQNNGV. V gave up 3 bases and J gave up 3 bases; unmatched junction bases: 2. Written as DNA, the CDR3 is TGTGCCAGCAGCTTTGGCGGGAGCTACGAGCAGTACTTC. Translating it yields CASSFGGSYEQYF. Full variable domain (missing parts from reference TRBV11-2 and TRBJ2-7): EAGVAQSPRYKIIEKRQSVAFWCNPISGHATLYWYQQILGQGPKLLIQFQNNGVVDDSQLPKDRFSAERLKGVDSTLKIQPAKLEDSAVYLCASSFGGSYEQYFGPGTRLTVT.

This clone showed up many times. This rearrangement joins TRBV5-4 to TRBJ1-4; D remains unclear. Trimming took off 1 base at V and 0 bases at J, with 7 bases between the two ends. The CDR3 loop spans 15 amino acids. Germline CDR1 SGHNT, CDR2 YYREEE (reference sequence). The DNA of the CDR3 is TGTGCCAGCAGCTTGTACACAACAACTAATGAAAAACTGTTTTTT. This translates into CASSLYTTTNEKLFF.

This clone was seen more than once but under ten times. J is TRBJ2-5 and V is TRBV5-1; 11 nucleotides match TRBD1. The J call could be wrong; TRBJ2-7 is a better fit for the DNA end. This CDR3 has 14 residues. Germline CDR1 reads SGHRS; CDR2 reads YFSETQ. As DNA, the CDR3 is TGCGCCAGCAGGGCCGGACAGGGGGCTTACGAGCAGTACTTC. This sequence encodes CASRAGQGAYEQYF.

This clone was found many times. The genes are TRBV7-2 and TRBJ2-1; 7 bases are shared with TRBD2. V was pared by 5 bases and J by 1 base, with 5 bases of the junction left unmatched. From germline, CDR1 is SGHTA and CDR2 FQGNSA. The CDR3 runs to 15 residues. CDR3 sequence reads: CASSQSGNSYNEQFF. The CDR3 DNA is TGTGCCAGCAGCCAAAGCGGGAATTCCTACAATGAGCAGTTCTTC.

The table lists this clone with many counts. J is TRBJ2-2 and V is TRBV5-1, with D tentatively TRBD2 (6 bases). The CDR3 is 17 amino acids. Germline CDR1 reads SGHRS; CDR2 reads YFSETQ. V was cut by 6 bases and J by 2 bases, with 20 bases left in between. CDR3: CASTNSPGLSNTGELFF. In DNA form, the CDR3 reads TGCGCCAGCACCAATTCCCCGGGACTGTCTAACACCGGGGAGCTGTTTTTT.

This clone has at least ten counts. The J gene is TRBJ1-4, the V gene TRBV2; D possibly corresponds to TRBD1 (5 bases). Trimming removed 4 bases at V and 8 bases at J, with 17 bases between. Germline V gene data show CDR1 as SNHLY and CDR2 as FYNNEI. The CDR3 covers 15 residues. CDR3 protein: CASSGVMLWGEKLFF. The CDR3, as DNA: TGTGCCAGCAGTGGCGTCATGCTATGGGGCGAAAAACTGTTTTTT.

In this sample, this clone turned up many times. This sequence joins TRBV2 and TRBJ1-5; 7 bases are shared with TRBD1. CDR1 is SNHLY, CDR2 FYNNEI, per germline. V gave up 5 bases and J gave up 3 bases; unmatched junction bases: 7. This CDR3 spans 15 amino acids. CDR3 region: CASSFTGEFNQPQHF. For the CDR3, the DNA is TGTGCCAGCAGTTTTACAGGGGAATTCAATCAGCCCCAGCATTTT. Together with reference TRBV2 and TRBJ1-5, the CDR3 gives the full variable domain: EPEVTQTPSHQVTQMGQEVILRCVPISNHLYFYWYRQILGQKVEFLVSFYNNEISEKSEIFDDQFSVERPDGSNFTLKIRSTKLEDSAMYFCASSFTGEFNQPQHFGDGTRLSIL.

In this sample, this clone turned up many times. The chain recombines TRBV7-9 with TRBJ2-7; D perhaps matches TRBD2 (5 bases). The germline gives CDR1 SEHNR, CDR2 FQNEAQ (reference sequence). Trimming left V 6 bases short and J 2 bases short, with 17 bases between. The CDR3 extends over 15 amino acids. The CDR3 protein is CASSPRRVGTYEQYF. CDR3 nucleotides: TGTGCCAGCAGTCCGCGGCGGGTGGGGACCTACGAGCAGTACTTC.

This CDR3 reads CASSLSGTPNQETQYF. The CDR3 nucleotides are TGCGCCAGCAGCCTTTCCGGGACACCCAACCAAGAGACCCAGTACTTC. The chain carries TRBV4-1 and TRBJ2-5; weak D call: TRBD1 (6 bases). V was trimmed by 4 bases and J by 0 bases, leaving 15 bases between them. Germline CDR1 MGHRA, CDR2 YSYEKL. This CDR3 is 16 amino acids long.

The sample holds many counts of this clone. The chain combines TRBV28 with TRBJ2-7; TRBD2 aligns across 8 bases. Germline assignment: CDR1 MDHEN and CDR2 SYDVKM. Unmatched junction bases numbered 10, after V lost 6 bases and J lost 3 bases. This CDR3 is 15 amino acids long. CDR3 bases: TGTGCCAGCAGATATCTCCCCGGGACTAGCTACGAGCAGTACTTC. Protein product: CASRYLPGTSYEQYF.

This clone turned up a few times. This chain's CDR3 is CASRLYELQYF. In DNA, the CDR3 is TGTGCCAGCAGGCTGTACGAGTTACAGTACTTC. The gene calls are TRBV28 and TRBJ2-5; D unclear. CDR3 size: 11 residues. The germline V gene encodes CDR1 MDHEN and CDR2 SYDVKM. V lost 6 bases to trimming and J lost 11 bases, with 13 bases between them.

This clone was recorded at least ten times. The V and J genes are TRBV6-5 and TRBJ2-1; 8 nucleotides line up with TRBD2. CDR1 and CDR2 (germline): MNHEY, SVGAGI. The CDR3 has 13 residues. The V and J ends lost 4 bases and 10 bases, in that order; junction bases with no gene match: 6. This CDR3 reads CASSLRRGAEQFF. The CDR3 DNA follows: TGTGCCAGCAGTTTGCGGCGGGGGGCAGAGCAGTTCTTC.